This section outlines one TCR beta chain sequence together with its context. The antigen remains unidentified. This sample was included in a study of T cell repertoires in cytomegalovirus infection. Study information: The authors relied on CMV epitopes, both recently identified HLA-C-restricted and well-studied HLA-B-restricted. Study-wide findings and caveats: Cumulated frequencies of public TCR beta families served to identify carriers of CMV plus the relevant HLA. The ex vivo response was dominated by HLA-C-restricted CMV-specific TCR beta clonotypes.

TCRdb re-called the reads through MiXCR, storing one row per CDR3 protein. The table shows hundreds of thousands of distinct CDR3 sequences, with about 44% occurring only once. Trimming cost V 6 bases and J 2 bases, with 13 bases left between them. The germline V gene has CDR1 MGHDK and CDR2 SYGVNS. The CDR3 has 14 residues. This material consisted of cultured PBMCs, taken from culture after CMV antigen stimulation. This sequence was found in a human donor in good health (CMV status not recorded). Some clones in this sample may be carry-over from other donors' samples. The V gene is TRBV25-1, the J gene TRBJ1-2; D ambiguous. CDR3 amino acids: CASSSKGQNYGYTF. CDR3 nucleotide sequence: TGTGCCAGCAGCTCAAAGGGCCAGAACTATGGCTACACCTTC.